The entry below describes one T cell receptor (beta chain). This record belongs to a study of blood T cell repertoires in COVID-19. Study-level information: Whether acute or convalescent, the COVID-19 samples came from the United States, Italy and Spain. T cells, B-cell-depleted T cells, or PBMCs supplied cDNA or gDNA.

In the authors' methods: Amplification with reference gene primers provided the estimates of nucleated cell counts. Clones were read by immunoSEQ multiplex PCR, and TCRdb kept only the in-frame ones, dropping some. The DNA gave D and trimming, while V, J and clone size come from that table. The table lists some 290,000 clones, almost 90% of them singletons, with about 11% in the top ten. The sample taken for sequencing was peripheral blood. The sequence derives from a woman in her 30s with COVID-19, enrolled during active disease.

The CDR3 spells CASSRPTSGRAHNEQFF. As DNA, the CDR3 is TGCGCCAGCAGTCGACCAACTAGCGGGAGGGCACACAATGAGCAGTTCTTC. This chain connects TRBV10-2 to TRBJ2-1; 13 bases are a match to TRBD2. Trimming removed 5 bases from V and 5 bases from J; junction bases left unmatched: 9. This CDR3 has 17 amino acids. Looked up from germline, CDR1 is WSHSY and CDR2 is SAAADI.